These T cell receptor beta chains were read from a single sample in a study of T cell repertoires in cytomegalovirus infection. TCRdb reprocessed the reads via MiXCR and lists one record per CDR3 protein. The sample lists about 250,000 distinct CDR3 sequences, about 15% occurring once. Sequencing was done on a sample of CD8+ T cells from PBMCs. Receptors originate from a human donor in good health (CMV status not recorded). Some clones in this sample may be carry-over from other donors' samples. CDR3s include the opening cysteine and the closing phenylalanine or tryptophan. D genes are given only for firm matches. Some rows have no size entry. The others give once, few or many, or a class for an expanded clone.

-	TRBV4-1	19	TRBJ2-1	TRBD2	CASSQDSVGLRDYYNEQFF	TGCGCCAGCAGCCAAGACAGTGTGGGCTTGAGGGACTACTACAATGAGCAGTTCTTC
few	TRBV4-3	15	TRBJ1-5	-	CASSQWWDSNQPQHF	TGCGCCAGCAGCCAATGGTGGGATAGCAATCAGCCCCAGCATTTT
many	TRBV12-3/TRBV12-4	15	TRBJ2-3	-	CASSSPTSSTDTQYF	TGTGCCAGCAGTTCTCCCACGTCTAGCACAGATACGCAGTATTTT
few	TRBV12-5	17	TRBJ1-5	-	CASGLEGGRHSNQPQHF	TGTGCTAGTGGTTTGGAAGGTGGACGGCACTCCAATCAGCCCCAGCATTTT
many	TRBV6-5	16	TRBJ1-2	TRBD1	CASSYYPQGGDYGYTF	TGTGCCAGCAGTTACTACCCCCAGGGGGGGGACTATGGCTACACCTTC
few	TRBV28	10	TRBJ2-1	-	CASARYEQFF	TGTGCCAGCGCCAGATATGAGCAGTTCTTC
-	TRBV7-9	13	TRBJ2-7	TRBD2	CASRGEGTYEQYF	TGTGCCAGCAGGGGGGAGGGGACCTACGAGCAGTACTTC
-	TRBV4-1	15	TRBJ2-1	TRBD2	CASSQEGTTYNEQFF	TGCGCCAGCAGCCAAGAAGGGACTACCTACAATGAGCAGTTCTTC
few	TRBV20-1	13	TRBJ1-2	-	CSARGSGLGGYTF	TGCAGTGCTAGAGGGTCGGGCCTGGGAGGCTACACCTTC
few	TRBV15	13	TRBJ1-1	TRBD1	CATSLHRGTEAFF	TGTGCCACCAGCTTACACAGGGGAACTGAAGCTTTCTTT
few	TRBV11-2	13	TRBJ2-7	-	CASSLWSPYEQYF	TGTGCCAGCAGCTTATGGTCCCCCTACGAGCAGTACTTC
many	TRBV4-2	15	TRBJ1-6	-	CASSPIGGSVSPLHF	TGTGCCAGCAGCCCCATAGGGGGGTCCGTCTCACCCCTCCACTTT
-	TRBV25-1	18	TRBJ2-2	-	CASSEFFISDSDTGELFF	TGTGCCAGCAGTGAATTCTTCATTTCGGACAGCGACACCGGGGAGCTGTTTTTT
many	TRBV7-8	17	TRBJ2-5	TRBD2	CASSLSVASGGRETQYF	TGTGCCAGCAGCTTATCCGTGGCTAGCGGGGGGCGGGAGACCCAGTACTTC
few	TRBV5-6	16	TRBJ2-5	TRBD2	CASSQTSGRYQETQYF	TGTGCCAGCAGCCAGACTAGCGGGAGATACCAAGAGACCCAGTACTTC
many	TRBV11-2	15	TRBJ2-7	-	CASSLVSGHSDEQYF	TGTGCCAGCAGCTTAGTGTCCGGGCATAGCGACGAGCAGTACTTC
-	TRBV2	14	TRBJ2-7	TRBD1	CASSGPGTAYEQYF	TGTGCCAGCAGTGGACCCGGGACAGCCTACGAGCAGTACTTC
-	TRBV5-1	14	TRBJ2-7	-	CASSTETGAYEQYF	TGCGCCAGCAGCACCGAGACAGGAGCGTACGAGCAGTACTTC
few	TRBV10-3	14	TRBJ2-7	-	CAISESSVTYEQYF	TGTGCCATCAGTGAGTCGTCAGTGACCTACGAGCAGTACTTC
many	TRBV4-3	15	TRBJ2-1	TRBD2	CASSRGTSAYNEQFF	TGCGCCAGCAGCCGCGGGACTAGTGCATACAATGAGCAGTTCTTC
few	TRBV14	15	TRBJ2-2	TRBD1	CASSLQPGGSGELFF	TGTGCCAGCAGCCTACAACCAGGGGGCTCCGGGGAGCTGTTTTTT
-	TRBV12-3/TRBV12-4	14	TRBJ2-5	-	CASSLEGMEETQYF	TGTGCCAGCAGTTTGGAGGGCATGGAAGAGACCCAGTACTTC
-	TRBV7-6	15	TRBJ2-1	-	CASSLGGVPYNEQFF	TGTGCCAGCAGCTTAGGGGGGGTCCCCTACAATGAGCAGTTCTTC
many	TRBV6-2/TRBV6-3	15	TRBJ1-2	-	CASSSFRETNYGYTF	TGTGCCAGCAGTTCCTTCCGGGAAACTAACTATGGCTACACCTTC
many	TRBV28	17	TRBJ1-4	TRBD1	CASSPTGTGASNEKLFF	TGTGCCAGCAGCCCGACCGGGACAGGCGCGTCCAATGAAAAACTGTTTTTT
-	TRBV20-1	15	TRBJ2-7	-	CSARGAVEEIYEQYF	TGCAGTGCTAGAGGGGCGGTCGAAGAGATCTACGAGCAGTACTTC
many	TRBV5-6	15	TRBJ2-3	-	CASSLAGQSTDTQYF	TGTGCCAGCAGCTTGGCCGGGCAGAGCACAGATACGCAGTATTTT
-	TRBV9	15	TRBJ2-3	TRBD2	CASSGQRGGQDTQYF	TGTGCCAGCAGCGGTCAGCGGGGGGGCCAAGATACGCAGTATTTT
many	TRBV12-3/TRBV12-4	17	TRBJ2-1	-	CASSLVWREISYNEQFF	TGTGCCAGCAGTCTTGTTTGGCGGGAAATCTCCTACAATGAGCAGTTCTTC
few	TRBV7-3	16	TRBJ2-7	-	CASSRKEGRTFWEQYF	TGTGCCAGCAGCCGAAAGGAGGGCAGAACATTTTGGGAGCAGTACTTC
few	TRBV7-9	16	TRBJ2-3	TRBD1	CASSRTGTGATDTQYF	TGTGCCAGCAGCCGTACCGGGACAGGGGCCACAGATACGCAGTATTTT
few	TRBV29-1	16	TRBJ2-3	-	CSVEGSGQGPTDTQYF	TGCAGCGTTGAAGGATCGGGGCAGGGGCCCACAGATACGCAGTATTTT
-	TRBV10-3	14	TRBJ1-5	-	CAISDSLGAQPQHF	TGTGCCATCTCGGACAGTTTAGGGGCTCAGCCCCAGCATTTT
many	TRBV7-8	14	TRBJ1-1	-	CASSLGGFVTEAFF	TGTGCCAGCAGCTTAGGGGGCTTCGTCACTGAAGCTTTCTTT
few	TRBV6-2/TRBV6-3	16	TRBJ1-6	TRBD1	CASSSTSGTGNSPLHF	TGTGCCAGCAGTTCCACCTCCGGGACAGGGAACTCACCCCTCCACTTT
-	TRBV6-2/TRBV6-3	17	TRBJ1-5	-	CASSYSRGGVEGVPQHF	TGTGCCAGCAGTTACTCCAGGGGCGGGGTGGAAGGGGTACCCCAGCATTTT
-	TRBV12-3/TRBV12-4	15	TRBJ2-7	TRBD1	CASSSGTGYPYEQYF	TGTGCCAGCAGTTCCGGGACAGGGTATCCCTACGAGCAGTACTTC
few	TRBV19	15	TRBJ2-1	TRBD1	CASRDTGDRWDEQFF	TGTGCCAGTAGGGATACAGGGGACCGTTGGGATGAGCAGTTCTTC
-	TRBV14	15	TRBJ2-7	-	CASSPWVQGLGEQYF	TGTGCCAGCAGCCCCTGGGTGCAGGGCCTAGGCGAGCAGTACTTC
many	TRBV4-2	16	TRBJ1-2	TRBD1	CASSPPSGTANYGYTF	TGTGCCAGCAGCCCCCCATCGGGGACAGCTAACTATGGCTACACCTTC
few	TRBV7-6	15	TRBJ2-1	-	CASSLMGGRNNEQFF	TGTGCCAGCAGCTTAATGGGGGGCCGGAACAATGAGCAGTTCTTC